One T cell receptor beta chain is described in this entry. The CDR3 is made up of 15 amino acids. The germline V gene encodes CDR1 MNHNS and CDR2 SASEGT. V lost 4 bases and J lost 6; bases outside the gene matches: 6. This sample's RNA came from whole unsorted tissue. The normal lung tissue was taken more than 3 cm from the tumor edge. These data come from a study of tumor and adjacent non-tumor tissue in lung cancer. Study as a whole: The patients, roughly eleven men and a handful of women, were about 31 to 80 with stage I to III disease.

The library came from three nested PCR rounds adapted from ARM-PCR protocols. Using its own MiXCR run on the multiplex PCR reads, TCRdb lists one record per CDR3 protein. Of tens of thousands of distinct CDR3 sequences listed, less than 85% are singletons. Sequenced material: distant non-tumor lung tissue. This clonotype was sampled from a man between 65 and 80 years old with non-small cell lung cancer. This sequence joins TRBV6-1 and TRBJ2-1; 10 positions agree with TRBD2. CDR3 loop: CASSASSGSSNEQFF. DNA for the CDR3: TGTGCCAGCAGTGCCTCTAGCGGGAGTAGCAATGAGCAGTTCTTC.